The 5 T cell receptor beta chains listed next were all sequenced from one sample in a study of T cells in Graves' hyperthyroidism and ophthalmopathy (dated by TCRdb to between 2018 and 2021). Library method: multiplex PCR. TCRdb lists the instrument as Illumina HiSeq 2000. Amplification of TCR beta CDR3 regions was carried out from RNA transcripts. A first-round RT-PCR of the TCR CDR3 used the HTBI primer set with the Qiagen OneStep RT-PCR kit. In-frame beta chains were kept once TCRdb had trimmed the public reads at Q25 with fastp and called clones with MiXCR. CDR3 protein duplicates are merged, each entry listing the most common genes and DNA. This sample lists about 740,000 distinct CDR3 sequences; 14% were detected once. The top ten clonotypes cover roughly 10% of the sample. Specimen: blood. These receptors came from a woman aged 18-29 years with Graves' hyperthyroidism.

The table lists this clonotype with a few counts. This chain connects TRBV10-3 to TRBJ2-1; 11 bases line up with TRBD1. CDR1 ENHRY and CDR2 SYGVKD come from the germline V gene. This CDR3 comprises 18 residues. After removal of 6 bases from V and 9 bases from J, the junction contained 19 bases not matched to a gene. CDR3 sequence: CAISEDSLDRGRRGEQFF. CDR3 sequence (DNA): TGTGCCATCAGCGAGGACTCTCTGGACAGGGGGCGCCGTGGTGAGCAGTTCTTC.

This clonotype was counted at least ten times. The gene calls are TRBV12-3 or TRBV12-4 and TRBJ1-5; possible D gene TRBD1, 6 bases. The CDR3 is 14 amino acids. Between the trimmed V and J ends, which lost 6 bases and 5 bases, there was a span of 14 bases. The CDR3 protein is CASSLGTQYQPQHF. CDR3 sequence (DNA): TGTGCCAGCAGCCTCGGGACACAATATCAGCCCCAGCATTTT.

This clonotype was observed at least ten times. The DNA for the CDR3 is TGTGCCAGCAGTGAAGACTTGCCAGCTCATAGCAATCAGCCCCAGCATTTT. Its protein is CASSEDLPAHSNQPQHF. The chain recombines TRBV2 with TRBJ1-5; D remains unclear. In germline, CDR1 is SNHLY, CDR2 FYNNEI. The CDR3 consists of 17 residues. V was trimmed by 1 base and J by 0 bases, leaving 13 bases between them.

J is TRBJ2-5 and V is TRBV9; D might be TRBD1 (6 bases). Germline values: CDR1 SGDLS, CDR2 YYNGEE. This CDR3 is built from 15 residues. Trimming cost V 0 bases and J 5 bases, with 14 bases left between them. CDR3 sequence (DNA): TGTGCCAGCAGCGTAGGTGGGGGCCATGTGGAGACCCAGTACTTC. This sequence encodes CASSVGGGHVETQYF.

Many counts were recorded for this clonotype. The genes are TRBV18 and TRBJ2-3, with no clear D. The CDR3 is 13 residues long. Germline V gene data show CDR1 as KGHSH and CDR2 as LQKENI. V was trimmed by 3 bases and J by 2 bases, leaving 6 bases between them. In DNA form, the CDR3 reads TGTGCCAGCTCACCGGTAACCACAGATACGCAGTATTTT. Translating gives CASSPVTTDTQYF.